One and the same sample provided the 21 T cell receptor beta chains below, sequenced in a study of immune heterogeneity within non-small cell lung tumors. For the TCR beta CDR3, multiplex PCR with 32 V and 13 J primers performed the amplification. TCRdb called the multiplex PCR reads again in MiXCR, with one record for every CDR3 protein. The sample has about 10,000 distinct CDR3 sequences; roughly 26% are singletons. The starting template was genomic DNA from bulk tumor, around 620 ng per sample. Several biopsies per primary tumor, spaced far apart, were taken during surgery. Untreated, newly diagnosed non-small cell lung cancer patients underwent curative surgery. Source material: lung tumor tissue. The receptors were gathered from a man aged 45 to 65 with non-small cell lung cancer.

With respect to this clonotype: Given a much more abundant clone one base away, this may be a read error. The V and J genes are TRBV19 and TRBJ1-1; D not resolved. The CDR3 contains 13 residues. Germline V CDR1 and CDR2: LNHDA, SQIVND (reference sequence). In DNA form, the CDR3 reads TGTGCCGGTAGTCTTACCTTGAACACTGAAGCTTTCTTT. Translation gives CAGSLTLNTEAFF.

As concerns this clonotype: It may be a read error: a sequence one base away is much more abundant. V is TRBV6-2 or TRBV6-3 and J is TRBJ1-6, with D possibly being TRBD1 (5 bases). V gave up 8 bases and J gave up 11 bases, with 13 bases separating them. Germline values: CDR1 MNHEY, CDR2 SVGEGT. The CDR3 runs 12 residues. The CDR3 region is CASGGVGTPLHF. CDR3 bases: TGTGCCAGCGGGGGGGTAGGGACACCCCTCCACTTT.

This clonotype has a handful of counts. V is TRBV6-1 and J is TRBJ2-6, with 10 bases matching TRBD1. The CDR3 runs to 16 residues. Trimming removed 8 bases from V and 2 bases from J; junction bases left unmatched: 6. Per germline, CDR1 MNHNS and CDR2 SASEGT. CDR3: CASQRQGAAGANVLTF. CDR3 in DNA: TGTGCCAGCCAGAGACAGGGGGCTGCTGGGGCCAACGTCCTGACTTTC.

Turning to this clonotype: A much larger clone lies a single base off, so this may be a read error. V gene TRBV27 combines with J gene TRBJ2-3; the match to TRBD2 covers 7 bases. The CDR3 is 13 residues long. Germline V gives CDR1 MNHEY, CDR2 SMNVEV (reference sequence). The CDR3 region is CPSSTPGGDTQYF. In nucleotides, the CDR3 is TGTCCCAGCAGTACGCCGGGAGGAGATACGCAGTATTTT.

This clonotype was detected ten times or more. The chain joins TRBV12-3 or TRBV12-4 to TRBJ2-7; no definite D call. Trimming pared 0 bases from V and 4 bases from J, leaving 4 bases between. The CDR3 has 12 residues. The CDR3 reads CASSLAGYEQYF. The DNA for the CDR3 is TGTGCCAGCAGTTTAGCAGGATACGAGCAGTACTTC.

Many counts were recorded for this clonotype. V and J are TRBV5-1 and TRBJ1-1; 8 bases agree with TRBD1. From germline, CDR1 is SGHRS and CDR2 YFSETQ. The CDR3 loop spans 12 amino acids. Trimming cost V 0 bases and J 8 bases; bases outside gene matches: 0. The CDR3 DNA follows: TGCGCCAGCAGCTTGGGGGACAGGGAAGCTTTCTTT. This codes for CASSLGDREAFF.

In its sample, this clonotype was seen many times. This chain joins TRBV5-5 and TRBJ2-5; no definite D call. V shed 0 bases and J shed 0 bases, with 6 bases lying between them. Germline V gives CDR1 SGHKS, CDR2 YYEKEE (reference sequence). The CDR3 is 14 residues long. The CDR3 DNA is TGTGCCAGCAGCTTGGAACGGAACCAAGAGACCCAGTACTTC. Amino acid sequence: CASSLERNQETQYF.

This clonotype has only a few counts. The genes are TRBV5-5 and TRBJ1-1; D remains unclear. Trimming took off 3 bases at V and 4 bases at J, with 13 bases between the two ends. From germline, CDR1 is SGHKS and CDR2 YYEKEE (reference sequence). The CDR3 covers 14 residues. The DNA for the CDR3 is TGTGCCAGCAGCTCTACTAGAGGACTCACTGAAGCTTTCTTT. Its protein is CASSSTRGLTEAFF.

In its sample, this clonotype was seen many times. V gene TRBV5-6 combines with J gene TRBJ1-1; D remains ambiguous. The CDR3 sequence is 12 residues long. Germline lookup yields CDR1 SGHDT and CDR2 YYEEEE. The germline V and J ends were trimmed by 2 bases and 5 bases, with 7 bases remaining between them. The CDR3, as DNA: TGTGCCAGCAGCTTCAGGCTGACTGAAGCTTTCTTT. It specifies CASSFRLTEAFF. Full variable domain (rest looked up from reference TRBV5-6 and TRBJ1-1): DAGVTQSPTHLIKTRGQQVTLRCSPKSGHDTVSWYQQALGQGPQFIFQYYEEEERQRGNFPDRFSGHQFPNYSSELNVNALLLGDSALYLCASSFRLTEAFFGQGTRLTVV.

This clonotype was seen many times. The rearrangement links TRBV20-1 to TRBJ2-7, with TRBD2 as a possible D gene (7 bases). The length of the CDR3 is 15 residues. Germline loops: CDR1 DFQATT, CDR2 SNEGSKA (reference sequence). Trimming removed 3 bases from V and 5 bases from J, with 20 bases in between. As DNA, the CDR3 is TGCAGTGCTAGCTTTGGGGGGGGGCAAAAACACGAGCAGTACTTC. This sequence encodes CSASFGGGQKHEQYF.

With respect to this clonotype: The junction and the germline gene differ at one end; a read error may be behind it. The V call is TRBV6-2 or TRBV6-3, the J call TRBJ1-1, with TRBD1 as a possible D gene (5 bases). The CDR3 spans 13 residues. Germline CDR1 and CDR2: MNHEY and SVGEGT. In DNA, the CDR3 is TGTGCCAGCAGCCTCACCGGGGCAGCTGAATCTTTCTTT. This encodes CASSLTGAAESFF.

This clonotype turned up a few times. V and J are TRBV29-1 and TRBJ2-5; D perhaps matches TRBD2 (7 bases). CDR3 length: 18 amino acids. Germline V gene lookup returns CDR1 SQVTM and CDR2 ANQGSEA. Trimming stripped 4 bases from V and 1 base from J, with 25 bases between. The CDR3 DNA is TGCAGCGTTGCCGGTCTTGGGGCAGGGAGGGGGGGCCAAGAGACCCAGTACTTC. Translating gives CSVAGLGAGRGGQETQYF.

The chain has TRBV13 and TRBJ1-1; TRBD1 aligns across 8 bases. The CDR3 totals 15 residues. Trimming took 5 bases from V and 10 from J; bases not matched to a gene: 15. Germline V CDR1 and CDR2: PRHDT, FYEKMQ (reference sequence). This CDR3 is CASSINRGFGQGAFF. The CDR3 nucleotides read TGTGCCAGCAGCATTAACCGTGGATTTGGACAGGGAGCTTTCTTT.

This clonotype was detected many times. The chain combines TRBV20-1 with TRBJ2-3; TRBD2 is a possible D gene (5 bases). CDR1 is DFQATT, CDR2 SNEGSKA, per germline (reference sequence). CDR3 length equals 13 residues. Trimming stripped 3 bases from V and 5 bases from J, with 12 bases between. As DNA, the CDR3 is TGCAGTGCTAGTCGGGGAGCACAAGATACGCAGTATTTT. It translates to CSASRGAQDTQYF.

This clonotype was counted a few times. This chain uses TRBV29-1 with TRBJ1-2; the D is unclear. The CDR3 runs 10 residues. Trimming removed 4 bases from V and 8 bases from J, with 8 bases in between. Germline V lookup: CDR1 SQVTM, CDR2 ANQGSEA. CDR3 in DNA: TGCAGCGTTGCCCCTCCCGGCTACACCTTC. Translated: CSVAPPGYTF. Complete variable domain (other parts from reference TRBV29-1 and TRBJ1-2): SAVISQKPSRDICQRGTSLTIQCQVDSQVTMMFWYRQQPGQSLTLIATANQGSEATYESGFVIDKFPISRPNLTFSTLTVSNMSPEDSSIYLCSVAPPGYTFGSGTRLTVV.

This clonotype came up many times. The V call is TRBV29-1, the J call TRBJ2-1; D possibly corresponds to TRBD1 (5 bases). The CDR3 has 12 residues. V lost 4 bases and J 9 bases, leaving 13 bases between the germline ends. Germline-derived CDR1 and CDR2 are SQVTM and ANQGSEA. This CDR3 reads CSVAAGRREQFF. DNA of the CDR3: TGCAGCGTTGCGGCAGGGCGGCGTGAGCAGTTCTTC.

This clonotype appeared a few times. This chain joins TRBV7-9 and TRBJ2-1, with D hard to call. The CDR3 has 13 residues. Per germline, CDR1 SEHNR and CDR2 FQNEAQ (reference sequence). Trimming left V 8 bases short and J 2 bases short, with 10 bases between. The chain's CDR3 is CASGPPTYNEQFF. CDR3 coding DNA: TGTGCCAGCGGACCGCCGACCTACAATGAGCAGTTCTTC.

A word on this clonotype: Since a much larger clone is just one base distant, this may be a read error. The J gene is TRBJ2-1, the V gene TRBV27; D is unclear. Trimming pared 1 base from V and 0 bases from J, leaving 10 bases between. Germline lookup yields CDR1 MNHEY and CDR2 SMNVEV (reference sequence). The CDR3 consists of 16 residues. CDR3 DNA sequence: TGTGCCAGCAGTTTATACCAAAGGGTCTCCTACAATGAGCAGTTCTTC. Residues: CASSLYQRVSYNEQFF.

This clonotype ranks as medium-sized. CDR3 DNA sequence: TGTGCCAGCAGTGAACAACAGGCATATGGCTACACCTTC. Amino acids: CASSEQQAYGYTF. The rearrangement uses TRBV6-1 and TRBJ1-2; possibly TRBD1 for D (5 bases). From germline, CDR1 is MNHNS and CDR2 SASEGT. Trimming shortened V by 2 bases and J by 5 bases, and 9 bases separated the two germline ends. CDR3 length: 13 amino acids.

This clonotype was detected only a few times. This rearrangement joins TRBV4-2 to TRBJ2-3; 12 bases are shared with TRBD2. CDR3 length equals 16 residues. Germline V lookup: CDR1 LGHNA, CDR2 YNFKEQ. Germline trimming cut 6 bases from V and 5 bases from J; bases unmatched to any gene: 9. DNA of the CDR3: TGTGCCAGCAGGCCTAGCGGGGGGGCGCTTCAAGATACGCAGTATTTT. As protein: CASRPSGGALQDTQYF.

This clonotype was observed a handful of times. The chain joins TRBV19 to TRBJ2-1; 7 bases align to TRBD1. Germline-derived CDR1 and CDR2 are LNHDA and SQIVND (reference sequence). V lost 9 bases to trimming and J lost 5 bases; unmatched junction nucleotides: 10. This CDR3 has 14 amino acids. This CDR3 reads CASKGDRAHNEQFF. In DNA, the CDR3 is TGTGCCAGCAAGGGAGACAGGGCGCACAATGAGCAGTTCTTC.